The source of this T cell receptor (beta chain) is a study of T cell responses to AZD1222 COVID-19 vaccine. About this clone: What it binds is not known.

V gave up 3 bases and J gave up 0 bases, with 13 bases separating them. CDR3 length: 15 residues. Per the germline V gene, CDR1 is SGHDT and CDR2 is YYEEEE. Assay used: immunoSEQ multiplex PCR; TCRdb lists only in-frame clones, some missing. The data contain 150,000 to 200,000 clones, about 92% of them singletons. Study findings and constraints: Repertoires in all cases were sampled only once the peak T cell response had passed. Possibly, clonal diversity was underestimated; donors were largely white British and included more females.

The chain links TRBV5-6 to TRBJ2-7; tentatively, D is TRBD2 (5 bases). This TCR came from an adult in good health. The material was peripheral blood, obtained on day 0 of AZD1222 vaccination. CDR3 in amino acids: CASSSGGSASYEQYF. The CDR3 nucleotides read TGTGCCAGCAGCTCGGGCGGTAGCGCCTCCTACGAGCAGTACTTC. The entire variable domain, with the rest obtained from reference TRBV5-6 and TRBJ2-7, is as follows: DAGVTQSPTHLIKTRGQQVTLRCSPKSGHDTVSWYQQALGQGPQFIFQYYEEEERQRGNFPDRFSGHQFPNYSSELNVNALLLGDSALYLCASSSGGSASYEQYFGPGTRLTVT.